This T cell receptor (beta chain) was observed in a study of patients and donors after allogeneic stem cell transplantation. TCRdb independently ran MiXCR on the RT-PCR reads; one entry per CDR3 protein. The data show about 160,000 distinct CDR3 sequences, with approximately 35% seen just once and 50% held by the top ten. This clonotype was observed a handful of times. The germline V gene has CDR1 SGHRS and CDR2 YFSETQ. Trimming took off 0 bases at V and 7 bases at J, with 13 bases between the two ends. The CDR3 is 15 residues long. The V call is TRBV5-1, the J call TRBJ1-4, with D possibly TRBD1 on 5 matching bases. The material sequenced was blood, either unsorted or a sorted T cell fraction (not recorded which). The receptor's source is a human donor who was either an allogeneic HSCT recipient or a stem cell or donor lymphocyte infusion donor (not recorded which). It is not recorded whose cells these are; they may come from a transplant donor. The CDR3 loop reads CASSLAGTAREKLFF. CDR3 nucleotide sequence: TGCGCCAGCAGCTTGGCCGGGACGGCGCGTGAAAAACTGTTTTTT. Full variable domain (remainder filled in from reference TRBV5-1 and TRBJ1-4): KAGVTQTPRYLIKTRGQQVTLSCSPISGHRSVSWYQQTPGQGLQFLFEYFSETQRNKGNFPGRFSGRQFSNSRSEMNVSTLELGDSALYLCASSLAGTAREKLFFGSGTQLSVL.